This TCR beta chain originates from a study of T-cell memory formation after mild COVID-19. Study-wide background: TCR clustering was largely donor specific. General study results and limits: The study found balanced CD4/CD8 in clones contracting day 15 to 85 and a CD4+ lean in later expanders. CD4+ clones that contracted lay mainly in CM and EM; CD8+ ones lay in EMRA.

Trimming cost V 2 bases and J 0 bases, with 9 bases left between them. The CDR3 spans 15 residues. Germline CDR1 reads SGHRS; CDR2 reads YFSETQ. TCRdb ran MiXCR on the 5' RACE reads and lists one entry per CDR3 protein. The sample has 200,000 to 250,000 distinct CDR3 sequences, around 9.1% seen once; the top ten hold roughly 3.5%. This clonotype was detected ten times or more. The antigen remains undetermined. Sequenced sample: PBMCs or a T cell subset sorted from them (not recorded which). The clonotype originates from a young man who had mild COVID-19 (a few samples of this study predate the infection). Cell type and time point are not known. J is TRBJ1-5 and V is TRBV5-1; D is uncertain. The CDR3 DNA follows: TGCGCCAGCAGCTTATCACCCAGTAGCAATCAGCCCCAGCATTTT. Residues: CASSLSPSSNQPQHF. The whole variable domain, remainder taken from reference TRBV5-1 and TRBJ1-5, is KAGVTQTPRYLIKTRGQQVTLSCSPISGHRSVSWYQQTPGQGLQFLFEYFSETQRNKGNFPGRFSGRQFSNSRSEMNVSTLELGDSALYLCASSLSPSSNQPQHFGDGTRLSIL.